What follows is one TCR beta chain and its context. The CDR3 totals 16 residues. Germline loops: CDR1 SGDLS, CDR2 YYNGEE. V was pared by 0 bases and J by 4 bases, with 6 bases of the junction left unmatched. Produced via immunoSEQ multiplex PCR; TCRdb's table is partial and in-frame only. The sample gives around 480,000 clones, 88% of which show up once; over 9.5% is in the top ten. The entry originates in a study of blood T cell repertoires in COVID-19. The chain joins TRBV9 to TRBJ2-3, with 9 bases lining up with TRBD2. Sample: peripheral blood. The TCR was taken from a woman between 50 and 59 years old with COVID-19, enrolled during active disease. The CDR3 nucleotides read TGTGCCAGCAGCGTAGGTAGCGGCGGGGGGGCAGATACGCAGTATTTT. It is translated as CASSVGSGGGADTQYF.